The sequence of this T cell receptor (beta chain) was determined in a study of blood T cell repertoires in COVID-19. In the study overall: Both acute and convalescent COVID-19 samples were obtained from the United States, Italy and Spain.

Germline CDR1 is LNHDA and CDR2 is SQIVND (reference sequence). The CDR3 contains 15 residues. Between the trimmed V and J ends, which lost 3 bases and 3 bases, there was a span of 11 bases. Original processing methods: For nucleated cells, counts were estimated from reference gene primer amplification. Sequenced by immunoSEQ multiplex PCR; TCRdb stores in-frame clones only, minus some. V and J calls and clone size are copied from that table; D and trimming were computed from the DNA. The data show just over 150,000 clones, with about four fifths seen just once and approximately 0.5% held by the top ten.

Sequenced: peripheral blood. V is TRBV19 and J is TRBJ2-2; perhaps TRBD1 as D (5 bases). The receptor was isolated from a man aged 55 to 70 with acute or convalescent COVID-19. CDR3: CASSIGQGDTGELFF. CDR3 sequence (DNA): TGTGCCAGTAGTATCGGTCAAGGGGACACCGGGGAGCTGTTTTTT.